This section outlines one T cell receptor (beta chain) sequence together with its context. This sample was included in a study of blood T cell repertoires in COVID-19. Repertoires were generated with immunoSEQ multiplex PCR, while TCRdb's copy carries only in-frame clones and drops some. The sample shows under 50,000 clones, around 85% of them seen only once. The CDR3 is 14 amino acids. Trimming cost V 9 bases and J 4 bases, with 16 bases left between them. CDR1 is LGHNT, CDR2 FRNRAP, per germline. This chain links TRBV12-5 with TRBJ2-1; TRBD2 might be the D (6 bases). The TCR comes from a human donor in a cohort sampled during active COVID-19. The sequenced sample consisted of peripheral blood. The CDR3 DNA is TGTGCTAGCACCGGAGGGGTAGCGTACAATGAGCAGTTCTTC. Amino acid sequence: CASTGGVAYNEQFF. The entire variable domain, with the rest obtained from reference TRBV12-5 and TRBJ2-1, is as follows: DARVTQTPRHKVTEMGQEVTMRCQPILGHNTVFWYRQTMMQGLELLAYFRNRAPLDDSGMPKDRFSAEMPDATLATLKIQPSEPRDSAVYFCASTGGVAYNEQFFGPGTRLTVL.